The source of this T cell receptor (beta chain) is a study of CD8+CD57+ T cells in acquired aplastic anemia. The overall study: CD4+ and CD8+ cells, once sorted, gave DNA averaging roughly 3.2 ug. Points from the study as a whole: The same twenty-nine CD8+ CDR3 sequences occurred in patients and in controls. For CD8+ Simpson's diversity, patients and controls showed no significant difference.

TCR beta VDJ combinations and CDR3 sequences were profiled from genomic DNA. TCRdb processed the reads anew with MiXCR; each CDR3 protein has one entry. The sample comprises roughly 300,000 distinct CDR3 sequences, approximately 55% of which are singletons, and 8% rests with the top ten. Details on this clonotype: Its antigen is not known.

Trimming took off 6 bases at V and 15 bases at J, with 11 bases between the two ends. The CDR3 totals 10 residues. Sequencing was carried out using sorted CD4+, CD8+, or CD8+CD57+ T cells (not recorded which) from PBMCs. The V and J genes are TRBV12-3 or TRBV12-4 and TRBJ1-4; D may be TRBD1 (5 bases). The sequence derives from a human donor with severe aplastic anemia or a healthy control (not recorded which). CDR3 loop: CASRGDGLFF. The CDR3 DNA is TGTGCCAGCAGGGGGGACGGGTTGTTTTTT.